One and the same sample provided the 2 T cell receptor beta chains below, sequenced in a study of blood T cells in healthy people across ages. Then a second PCR, running roughly 6 to 11 cycles, was carried out with a sample-barcoded 5' primer and a J-beta primer mix. MiXCR, run by TCRdb on the 5' RACE reads, gives a single entry per CDR3 protein. Altogether approximately 800,000 distinct CDR3 sequences are present, around 62% being singletons, with the ten largest covering roughly 26%. What was sequenced was blood. These receptors all come from a man younger than 40 in good health.

The chain combines TRBV4-3 with TRBJ2-3; 10 bases line up with TRBD1. The CDR3 is made up of 16 amino acids. Germline assignment: CDR1 LGHNA and CDR2 YSLEER. After removal of 3 bases from V and 4 bases from J, the junction contained 7 bases not matched to a gene. CDR3 in amino acids: CASSQTGTGDPDTQYF. The CDR3 DNA follows: TGCGCCAGCAGCCAGACCGGGACAGGGGACCCAGATACGCAGTATTTT.

This rearrangement joins TRBV6-2 or TRBV6-3 to TRBJ2-1, with TRBD2 as a possible D gene (6 bases). With 2 bases removed from V and 0 bases from J, the gap between germline ends came to 8 bases. CDR3 length equals 15 residues. Germline V gene lookup returns CDR1 MNHEY and CDR2 SVGEGT. CDR3 nucleotide sequence: TGTGCCAGCAGTTACCGGGGGAGCTCCTACAATGAGCAGTTCTTC. Encoded protein: CASSYRGSSYNEQFF.